This T cell receptor beta chain was sequenced in a study of shared clonotypes between healthy human individuals. A single count supports this clone. The antigen is unknown. Germline V lookup: CDR1 MNHEY, CDR2 SVGAGI. V shed 5 bases and J shed 3 bases, with 4 bases lying between them. This CDR3 is built from 12 residues. Cells designated naive CD8 were CD45RO-negative and were positively selected for CCR7, with terminally differentiated effector memory CD45RA+ cells excluded. Each replicate PCR on the sorted subsets used 200 to 250 ng DNA (around 30,000 T cell genomes). Clones were sequenced by immunoSEQ multiplex PCR, and TCRdb holds only the in-frame ones, with some missing. The table has some 580,000 clones, 95% to 98% seen once. General study findings and limits: Researchers sampled blood only, noting tissue repertoires likely differ.

This TCR was recovered from a young man in good health. The chain couples TRBV6-5 to TRBJ2-2; D gene uncertain. Sequenced sample: naive CD8+ T cells sorted from blood. CDR3 in amino acids: CASSEYTGELFF. The DNA for the CDR3 is TGTGCCAGCAGTGAGTACACCGGGGAGCTGTTTTTT.